This T cell receptor (beta chain) is from a study of CD4 and CD8 cells across lung adenocarcinoma regions. Donors had localized lung adenocarcinoma, a non-small cell lung cancer. Germline loops: CDR1 MNHNS, CDR2 SASEGT. CDR3 length: 16 amino acids. MiXCR, run by TCRdb on the PCR reads, gives a single entry per CDR3 protein. There are some 23,000 distinct CDR3 sequences in the sample; approximately 51% occur only once, and 48% lies in the top ten. The sample consisted of CD8+ T cells from the center of a lung tumor. This receptor was obtained from a male donor with lung adenocarcinoma. The CD4 and CD8 labels of this study may be unreliable. The gene calls are TRBV6-1 and TRBJ2-3, with TRBD2 as a possible D gene (7 bases). The J call could be wrong; TRBJ2-7 is a better fit for the DNA end. The CDR3 is CACGGFGGGDLDTQYF. CDR3 in DNA: TGTGCCTGCGGGGGTTTCGGGGGCGGGGACCTAGATACGCAGTACTTC.